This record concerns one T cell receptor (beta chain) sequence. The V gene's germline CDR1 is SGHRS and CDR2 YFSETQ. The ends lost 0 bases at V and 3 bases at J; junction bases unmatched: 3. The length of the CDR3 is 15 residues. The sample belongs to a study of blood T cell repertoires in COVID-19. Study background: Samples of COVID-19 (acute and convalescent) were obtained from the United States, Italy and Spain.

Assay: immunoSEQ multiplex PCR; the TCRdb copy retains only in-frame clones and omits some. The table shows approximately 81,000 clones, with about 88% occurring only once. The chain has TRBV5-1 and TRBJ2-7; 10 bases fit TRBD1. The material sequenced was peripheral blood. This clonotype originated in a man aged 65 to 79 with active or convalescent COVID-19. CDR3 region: CASSLDRDRGYEQYF. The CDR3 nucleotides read TGCGCCAGCAGCTTGGACCGGGACAGGGGCTACGAGCAGTACTTC.